Following are 5 T cell receptor beta chains from one sample sequenced in a study of blood T cell repertoires in COVID-19. Profiling relied on immunoSEQ multiplex PCR, and the TCRdb table lists in-frame clones only, not all of them. The top ten hold 2.5% to 3% of the sample, which has roughly 240,000 clones, roughly 86% seen once. The sequenced sample was PBMCs or T cells enriched from blood (not recorded which). The receptors derive from a woman aged 30 to 39 with acute COVID-19.

The chain couples TRBV6-2 or TRBV6-3 to TRBJ2-2; maybe TRBD1 (5 bases). The CDR3 is 15 amino acids. The V gene's germline CDR1 is MNHEY and CDR2 SVGEGT. The V end was cut by 4 bases, the J end by 5 bases, with 14 bases between. CDR3 nucleotide sequence: TGTGCCAGCAGTTTAAAGGGGCGGATTACCGGGGAGCTGTTTTTT. This sequence encodes CASSLKGRITGELFF.

The chain couples TRBV19 to TRBJ1-1, with a weak D call TRBD1 (5 bases). This CDR3 is built from 13 residues. Trimming shortened V by 6 bases and J by 5 bases, and 13 bases separated the two germline ends. CDR1 and CDR2 (germline): LNHDA, SQIVND (reference sequence). CDR3 region: CASRMAGKTEAFF. The CDR3 DNA follows: TGTGCCAGTAGAATGGCAGGGAAAACTGAAGCTTTCTTT.

The gene calls are TRBV20-1 and TRBJ1-2, with TRBD1 as a possible D gene (6 bases). The CDR3 spans 11 residues. The germline CDR1 and CDR2 sequences are DFQATT and SNEGSKA (reference sequence). Trimming shortened V by 6 bases and J by 7 bases, and 12 bases separated the two germline ends. The CDR3 DNA reads TGCAGTGCCCCAGGGGACGGTGGCTACACCTTC. Translated, it gives CSAPGDGGYTF.

The rearrangement links TRBV5-1 to TRBJ2-5; D remains unclear. Per germline, CDR1 SGHRS and CDR2 YFSETQ. Deletions cut 4 bases from V and 5 bases from J, with 12 bases between. CDR3 length: 13 amino acids. CDR3 loop: CASSLFLTETQYF. In nucleotides, the CDR3 is TGCGCCAGCAGCCTCTTTCTAACGGAGACCCAGTACTTC.

This clone was observed once. V gene TRBV10-3 combines with J gene TRBJ1-5; D ambiguous. Trimming removed 4 bases from V and 3 bases from J, with 13 bases in between. The CDR3 sequence is 15 residues long. Looked up from germline, CDR1 is ENHRY and CDR2 is SYGVKD. Here the CDR3 DNA reads TGTGCCATCAGTGTGGAGGTGGGGATCAATCAGCCCCAGCATTTT. Protein product: CAISVEVGINQPQHF.